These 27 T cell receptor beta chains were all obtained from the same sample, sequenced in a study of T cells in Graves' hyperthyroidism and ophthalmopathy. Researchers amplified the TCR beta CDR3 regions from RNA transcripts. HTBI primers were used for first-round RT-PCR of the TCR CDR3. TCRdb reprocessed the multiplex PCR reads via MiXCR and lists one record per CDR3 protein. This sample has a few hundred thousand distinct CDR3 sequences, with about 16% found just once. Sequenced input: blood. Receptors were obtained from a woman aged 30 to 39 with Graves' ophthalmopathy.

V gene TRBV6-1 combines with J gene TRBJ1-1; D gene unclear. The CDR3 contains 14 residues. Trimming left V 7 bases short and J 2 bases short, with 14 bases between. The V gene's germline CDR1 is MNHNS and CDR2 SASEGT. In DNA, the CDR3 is TGTGCCAGCATCCAAAGACCCGCAAACACTGAAGCTTTCTTT. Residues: CASIQRPANTEAFF.

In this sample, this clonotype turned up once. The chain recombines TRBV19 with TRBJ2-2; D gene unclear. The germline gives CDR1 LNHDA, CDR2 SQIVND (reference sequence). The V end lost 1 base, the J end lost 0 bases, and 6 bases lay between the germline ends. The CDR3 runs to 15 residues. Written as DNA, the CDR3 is TGTGCCAGTAGTATAGTGGGTGCGAACACCGGGGAGCTGTTTTTT. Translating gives CASSIVGANTGELFF.

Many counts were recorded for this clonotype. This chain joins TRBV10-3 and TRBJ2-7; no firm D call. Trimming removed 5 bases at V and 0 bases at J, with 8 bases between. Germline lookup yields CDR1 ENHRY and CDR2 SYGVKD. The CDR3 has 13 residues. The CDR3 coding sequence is TGTGCCATCAGTTCCTCGAGCTCCTACGAGCAGTACTTC. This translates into CAISSSSSYEQYF.

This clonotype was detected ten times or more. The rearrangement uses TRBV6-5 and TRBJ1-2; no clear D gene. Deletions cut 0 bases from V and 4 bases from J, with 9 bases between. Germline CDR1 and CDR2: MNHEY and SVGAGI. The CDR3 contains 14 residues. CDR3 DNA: TGTGCCAGCAGTTACTCGACTGATTTCTATGGCTACACCTTC. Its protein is CASSYSTDFYGYTF.

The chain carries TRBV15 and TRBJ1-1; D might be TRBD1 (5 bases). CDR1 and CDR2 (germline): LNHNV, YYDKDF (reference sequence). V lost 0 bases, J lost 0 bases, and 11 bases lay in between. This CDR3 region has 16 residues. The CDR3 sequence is CATSRDLGRVNTEAFF. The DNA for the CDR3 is TGTGCCACCAGCAGAGATCTAGGCAGGGTGAACACTGAAGCTTTCTTT.

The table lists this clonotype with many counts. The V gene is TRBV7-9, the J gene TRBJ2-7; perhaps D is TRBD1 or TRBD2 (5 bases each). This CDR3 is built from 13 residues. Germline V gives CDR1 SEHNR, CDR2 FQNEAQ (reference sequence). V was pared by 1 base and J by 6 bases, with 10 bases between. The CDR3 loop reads CASSLGGIGEQYF. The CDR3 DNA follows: TGTGCCAGCAGCTTAGGGGGGATCGGCGAGCAGTACTTC.

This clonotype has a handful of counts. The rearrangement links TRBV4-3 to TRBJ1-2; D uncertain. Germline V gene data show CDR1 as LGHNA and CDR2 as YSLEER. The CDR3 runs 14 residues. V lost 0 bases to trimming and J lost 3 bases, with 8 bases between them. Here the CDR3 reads CASSQDKADYGYTF. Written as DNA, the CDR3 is TGCGCCAGCAGCCAAGATAAGGCTGACTATGGCTACACCTTC.

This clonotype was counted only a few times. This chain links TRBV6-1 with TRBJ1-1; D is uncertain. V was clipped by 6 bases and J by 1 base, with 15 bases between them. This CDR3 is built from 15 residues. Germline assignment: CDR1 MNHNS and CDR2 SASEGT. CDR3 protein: CASSPWVGKNTEAFF. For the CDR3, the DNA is TGTGCCAGCAGCCCCTGGGTGGGGAAGAACACTGAAGCTTTCTTT.

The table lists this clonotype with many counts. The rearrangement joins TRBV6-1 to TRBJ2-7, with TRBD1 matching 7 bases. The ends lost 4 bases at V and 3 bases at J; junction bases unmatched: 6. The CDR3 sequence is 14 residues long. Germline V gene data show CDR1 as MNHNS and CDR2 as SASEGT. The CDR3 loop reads CASSAGTAIYEQYF. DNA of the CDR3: TGTGCCAGCAGTGCCGGGACAGCAATCTACGAGCAGTACTTC.

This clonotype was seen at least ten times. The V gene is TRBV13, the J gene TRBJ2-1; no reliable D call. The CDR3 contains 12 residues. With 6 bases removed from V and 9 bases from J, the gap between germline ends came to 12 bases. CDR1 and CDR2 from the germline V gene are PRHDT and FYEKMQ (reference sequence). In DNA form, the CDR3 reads TGTGCCAGCAGTTACCGTTTGAGTGAGCAGTTCTTC. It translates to CASSYRLSEQFF. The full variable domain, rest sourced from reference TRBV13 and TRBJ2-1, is AAGVIQSPRHLIKEKRETATLKCYPIPRHDTVYWYQQGPGQDPQFLISFYEKMQSDKGSIPDRFSAQQFSDYHSELNMSSLELGDSALYFCASSYRLSEQFFGPGTRLTVL.

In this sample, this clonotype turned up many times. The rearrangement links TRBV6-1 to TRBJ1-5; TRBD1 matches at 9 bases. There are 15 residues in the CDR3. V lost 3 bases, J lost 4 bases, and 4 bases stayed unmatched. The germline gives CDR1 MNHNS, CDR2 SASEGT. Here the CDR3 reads CASSELGQGNQPQHF. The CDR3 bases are TGTGCCAGCAGTGAGTTGGGACAGGGAAATCAGCCCCAGCATTTT.

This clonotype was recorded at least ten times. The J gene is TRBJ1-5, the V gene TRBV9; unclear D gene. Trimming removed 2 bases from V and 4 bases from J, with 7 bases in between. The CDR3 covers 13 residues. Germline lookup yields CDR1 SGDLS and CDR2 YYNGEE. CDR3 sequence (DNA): TGTGCCAGCAGCGTGCAAGAAAATCAGCCCCAGCATTTT. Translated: CASSVQENQPQHF.

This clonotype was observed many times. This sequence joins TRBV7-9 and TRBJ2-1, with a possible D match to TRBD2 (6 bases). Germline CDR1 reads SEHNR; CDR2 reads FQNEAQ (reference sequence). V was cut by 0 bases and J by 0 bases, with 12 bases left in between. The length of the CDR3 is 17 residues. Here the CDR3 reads CASSLAPYGSSYNEQFF. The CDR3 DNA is TGTGCCAGCAGCTTAGCGCCGTACGGGAGCTCCTACAATGAGCAGTTCTTC.

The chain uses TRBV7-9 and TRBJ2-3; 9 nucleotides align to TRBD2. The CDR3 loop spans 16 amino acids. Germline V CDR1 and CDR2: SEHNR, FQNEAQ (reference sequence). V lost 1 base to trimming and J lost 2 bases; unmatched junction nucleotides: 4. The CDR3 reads CASSLGLADHTDTQYF. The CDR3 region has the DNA TGTGCCAGCAGCTTAGGACTAGCGGACCACACAGATACGCAGTATTTT.

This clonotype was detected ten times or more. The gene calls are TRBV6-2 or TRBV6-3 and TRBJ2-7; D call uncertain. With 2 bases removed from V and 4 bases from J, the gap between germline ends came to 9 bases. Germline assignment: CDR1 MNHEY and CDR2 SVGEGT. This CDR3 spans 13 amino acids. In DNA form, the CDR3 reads TGTGCCAGCAGTTACGTGTCGGGTTACGAGCAGTACTTC. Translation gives CASSYVSGYEQYF.

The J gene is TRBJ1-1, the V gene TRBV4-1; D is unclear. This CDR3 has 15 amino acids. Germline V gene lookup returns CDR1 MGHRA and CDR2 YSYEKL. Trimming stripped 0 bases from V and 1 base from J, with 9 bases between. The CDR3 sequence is CASSQEGNQNTEAFF. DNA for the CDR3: TGCGCCAGCAGCCAAGAAGGGAACCAGAACACTGAAGCTTTCTTT.

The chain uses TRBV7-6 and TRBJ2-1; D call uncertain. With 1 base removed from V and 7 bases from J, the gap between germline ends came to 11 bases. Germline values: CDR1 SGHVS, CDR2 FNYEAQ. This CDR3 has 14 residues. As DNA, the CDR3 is TGTGCCAGCAGCTTAGGGGCCAGGCAGAATGAGCAGTTCTTC. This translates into CASSLGARQNEQFF.

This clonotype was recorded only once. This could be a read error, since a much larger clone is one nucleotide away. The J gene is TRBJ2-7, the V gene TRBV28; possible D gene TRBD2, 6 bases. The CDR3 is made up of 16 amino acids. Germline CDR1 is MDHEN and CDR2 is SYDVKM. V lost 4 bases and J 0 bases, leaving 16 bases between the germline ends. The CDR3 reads CASSWTGTPVSYEQYF. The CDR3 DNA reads TGTGCCAGCAGTTGGACGGGGACTCCTGTCTCCTACGAGCAGTACTTC.

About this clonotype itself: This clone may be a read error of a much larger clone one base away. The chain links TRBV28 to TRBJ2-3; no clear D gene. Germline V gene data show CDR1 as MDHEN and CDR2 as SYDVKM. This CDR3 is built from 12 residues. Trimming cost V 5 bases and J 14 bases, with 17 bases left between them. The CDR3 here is CASSTAGQGRYF. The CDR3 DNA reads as TGTGCCAGCAGTACCGCCGGGCAAGGGCGGTATTTT.

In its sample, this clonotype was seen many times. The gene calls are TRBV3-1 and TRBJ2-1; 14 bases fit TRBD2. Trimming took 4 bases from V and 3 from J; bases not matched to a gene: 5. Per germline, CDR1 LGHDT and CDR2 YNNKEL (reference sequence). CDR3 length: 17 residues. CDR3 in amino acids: CASSLRLAGGNYNEQFF. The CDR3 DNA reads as TGTGCCAGCAGCCTGAGACTAGCGGGAGGGAACTACAATGAGCAGTTCTTC.

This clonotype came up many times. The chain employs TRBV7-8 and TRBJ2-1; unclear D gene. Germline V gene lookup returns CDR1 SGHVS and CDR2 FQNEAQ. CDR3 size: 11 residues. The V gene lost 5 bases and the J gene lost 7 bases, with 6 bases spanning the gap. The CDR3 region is CASSEQNEQFF. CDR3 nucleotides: TGTGCCAGCAGCGAGCAAAATGAGCAGTTCTTC.

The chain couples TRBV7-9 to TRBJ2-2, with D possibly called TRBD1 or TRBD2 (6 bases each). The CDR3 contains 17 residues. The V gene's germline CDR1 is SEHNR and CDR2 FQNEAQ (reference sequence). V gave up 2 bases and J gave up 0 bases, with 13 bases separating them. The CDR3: CASSLPKGGSNTGELFF. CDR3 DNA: TGTGCCAGCAGCTTACCCAAGGGGGGATCGAACACCGGGGAGCTGTTTTTT.

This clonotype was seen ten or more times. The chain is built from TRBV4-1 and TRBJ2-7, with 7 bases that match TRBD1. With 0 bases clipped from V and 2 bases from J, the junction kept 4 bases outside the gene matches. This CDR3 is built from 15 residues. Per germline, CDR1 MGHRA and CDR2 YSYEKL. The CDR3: CASSQEDTGAYEQYF. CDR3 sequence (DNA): TGCGCCAGCAGCCAAGAGGATACAGGGGCCTACGAGCAGTACTTC.

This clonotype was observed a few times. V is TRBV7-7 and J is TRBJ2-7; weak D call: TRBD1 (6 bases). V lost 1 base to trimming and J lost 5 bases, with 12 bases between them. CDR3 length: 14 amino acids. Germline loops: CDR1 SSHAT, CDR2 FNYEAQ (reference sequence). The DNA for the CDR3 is TGTGCCAGCAGCTTAGTTCCAGGGGACGACGAGCAGTACTTC. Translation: CASSLVPGDDEQYF.

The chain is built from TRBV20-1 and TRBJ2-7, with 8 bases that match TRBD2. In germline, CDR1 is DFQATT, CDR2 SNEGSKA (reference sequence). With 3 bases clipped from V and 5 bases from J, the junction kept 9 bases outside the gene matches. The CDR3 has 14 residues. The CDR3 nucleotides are TGCAGTGCTAGGTTAGCGGGAAGGGAAAACGAGCAGTACTTC. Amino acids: CSARLAGRENEQYF.

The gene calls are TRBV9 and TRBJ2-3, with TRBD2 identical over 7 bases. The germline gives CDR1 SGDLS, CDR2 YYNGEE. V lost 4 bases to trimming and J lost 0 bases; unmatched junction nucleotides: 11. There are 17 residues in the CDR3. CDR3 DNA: TGTGCCAGCAGCACCCGAAAAGGAGCGGGAAGCACAGATACGCAGTATTTT. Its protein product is CASSTRKGAGSTDTQYF.

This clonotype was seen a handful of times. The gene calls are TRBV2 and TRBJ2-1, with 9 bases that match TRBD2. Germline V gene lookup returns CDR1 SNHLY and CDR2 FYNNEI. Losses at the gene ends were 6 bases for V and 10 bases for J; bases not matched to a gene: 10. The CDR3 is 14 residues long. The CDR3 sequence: CASRLAGADGEQFF. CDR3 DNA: TGTGCCAGCAGGTTAGCGGGAGCTGACGGCGAGCAGTTCTTC.